The 4 T cell receptor beta chains below were found in one sample sequenced in a study of sequential checkpoint blockade in melanoma. The table came from immunoSEQ multiplex PCR; TCRdb's copy has only in-frame clones and leaves some out. Among about 8,000 clones listed, roughly 60% were seen once. The sample's treatment: randomized to nivolumab then ipilimumab (arm A) or the reverse (arm B). The sequencing used CD8+ T cells sorted from blood (inferred from file names), collected from a patient given nivolumab and ipilimumab in sequence. These receptors all come from a human donor with melanoma.

This clone was counted between two and nine times. V and J are TRBV4-3 and TRBJ1-3; D unclear. V lost 4 bases and J lost 2, with 15 bases in between. The CDR3 covers 16 residues. Germline V gene sequence: CDR1 LGHNA, CDR2 YSLEER. CDR3 loop: CASSPRGRYPGNTIYF. CDR3 DNA sequence: TGCGCCAGCAGCCCCCGTGGGCGCTACCCTGGAAACACCATATATTTT.

This rearrangement joins TRBV4-2 to TRBJ2-7; the D gene is possibly TRBD1 (7 bases). Germline lookup yields CDR1 LGHNA and CDR2 YNFKEQ. Trimming removed 6 bases from V and 0 bases from J, with 18 bases in between. CDR3 length: 16 residues. The CDR3 coding sequence is TGTGCCAGCAGAGAGGGGGCTAGCGCCCTCTCCTACGAGCAGTACTTC. Its protein product is CASREGASALSYEQYF.

The chain recombines TRBV7-9 with TRBJ1-3; tentative D call: TRBD1 (6 bases). There are 16 residues in the CDR3. V was trimmed by 5 bases and J by 4 bases, leaving 18 bases between them. Germline V CDR1 and CDR2: SEHNR, FQNEAQ (reference sequence). The CDR3 DNA follows: TGTGCCAGCAGCCCCCCCAGGGGAGTTCTAGGAAACACCATATATTTT. This translates into CASSPPRGVLGNTIYF.

This rearrangement joins TRBV5-1 to TRBJ2-7, with 8 bases aligning to TRBD2. Per the germline V gene, CDR1 is SGHRS and CDR2 is YFSETQ. The length of the CDR3 is 17 residues. Germline trimming cut 4 bases from V and 2 bases from J; bases unmatched to any gene: 14. The CDR3 DNA sequence: TGCGCCAGCAGCCCCCAGGGGCCGCGGGAGGTGACCTACGAGCAGTACTTC. This gives the protein CASSPQGPREVTYEQYF.